These 18 T cell receptor beta chains originate from one sample sequenced in a study of T cell repertoires in aging, cancer and after chemotherapy. TCR beta rearrangements were amplified from peripheral blood genomic DNA. TRB rearrangements spanning V, D and J were amplified using mixed TRB-A/B primers. TCRdb reanalysed the multiplex PCR reads using MiXCR and keeps one entry per CDR3 protein. The repertoire holds 1,900 or so distinct CDR3 sequences, with 64% as singletons. Sequenced material: blood. Receptors originate from a human donor with a solid tumor.

V and J are TRBV6-5 and TRBJ1-2; D is undetermined. The CDR3 has 14 residues. Germline CDR1 and CDR2: MNHEY and SVGAGI. The V end lost 2 bases, the J end lost 5 bases, and 12 bases lay between the germline ends. In nucleotides, the CDR3 is TGTGCCAGCAGTTACAATTGGGAGTCATATGGCTACACCTTC. Protein product: CASSYNWESYGYTF.

The V and J genes are TRBV6-6 and TRBJ1-1; 9 positions agree with TRBD1. Germline V gene lookup returns CDR1 MNHNY and CDR2 SVGAGI (reference sequence). The CDR3 totals 14 residues. Trimming at V came to 6 bases and at J to 4 bases, leaving 6 bases not matched to a gene. The CDR3 nucleotides read TGTGCCAGCAGGACACAGGGGGCTGGCACTGAAGCTTTCTTT. This translates into CASRTQGAGTEAFF.

This chain joins TRBV13 and TRBJ1-2; weak D call: TRBD1 (5 bases). Trimming stripped 0 bases from V and 4 bases from J, with 12 bases between. Looked up from germline, CDR1 is PRHDT and CDR2 is FYEKMQ (reference sequence). This CDR3 has 15 amino acids. CDR3 loop: CASSLGAGSIYGYTF. In DNA form, the CDR3 reads TGTGCCAGCAGCTTAGGGGCAGGGAGCATCTATGGCTACACCTTC. Together with reference TRBV13 and TRBJ1-2, the CDR3 gives the full variable domain: AAGVIQSPRHLIKEKRETATLKCYPIPRHDTVYWYQQGPGQDPQFLISFYEKMQSDKGSIPDRFSAQQFSDYHSELNMSSLELGDSALYFCASSLGAGSIYGYTFGSGTRLTVV.

The J gene is TRBJ2-7, the V gene TRBV11-2, with a possible D match to TRBD1 (6 bases). V lost 3 bases and J 3 bases, leaving 12 bases between the germline ends. The germline CDR1 and CDR2 sequences are SGHAT and FQNNGV. The CDR3 contains 14 residues. The chain's CDR3 is CASSFGDNSYEQYF. The CDR3 DNA sequence: TGTGCCAGCAGCTTTGGGGACAACAGCTACGAGCAGTACTTC.

This sequence joins TRBV6-5 and TRBJ2-4, with D unresolved. Germline CDR1 is MNHEY and CDR2 is SVGAGI. Trimming left V 8 bases short and J 8 bases short, with 13 bases between. The CDR3 length is 12 residues. The CDR3 sequence: CASQFSGDIQYF. CDR3 in DNA: TGTGCCAGCCAATTTTCCGGCGACATTCAGTACTTC.

The J gene is TRBJ1-6, the V gene TRBV7-3; tentatively, D is TRBD1 (5 bases). The CDR3 has 15 amino acids. The V gene lost 5 bases and the J gene lost 6 bases, with 14 bases spanning the gap. CDR1 SGHTA and CDR2 FQGTGA come from the germline V gene. The CDR3 DNA reads as TGTGCCAGCAGCAAGGACGGGGGGACTAATTCACCCCTCCACTTT. Its protein product is CASSKDGGTNSPLHF.

This clonotype is classed as hyperexpanded (1% or more). This CDR3 is CASSLGGAGYGYTF. CDR3 sequence (DNA): TGTGCCAGCAGTCTAGGGGGGGCTGGGTATGGCTACACCTTC. This sequence joins TRBV6-5 and TRBJ1-2, with D perhaps matching TRBD1 (6 bases). V lost 5 bases and J 5 bases, leaving 15 bases between the germline ends. Germline loops: CDR1 MNHEY, CDR2 SVGAGI. The CDR3 covers 14 residues.

The V gene is TRBV15, the J gene TRBJ2-1; possibly TRBD1 or TRBD2 for D (5 bases each). V lost 0 bases to trimming and J lost 2 bases, with 11 bases between them. The germline gives CDR1 LNHNV, CDR2 YYDKDF (reference sequence). The CDR3 totals 16 residues. For the CDR3, the DNA is TGTGCCACCAGCAGAGAGGGGACCGGTCCCTACAATGAGCAGTTCTTC. The encoded protein is CATSREGTGPYNEQFF. Combining the CDR3 with reference TRBV15 and TRBJ2-1 gives the whole variable domain DAMVIQNPRYQVTQFGKPVTLSCSQTLNHNVMYWYQQKSSQAPKLLFHYYDKDFNNEADTPDNFQSRRPNTSFCFLDIRSPGLGDTAMYLCATSREGTGPYNEQFFGPGTRLTVL.

The chain joins TRBV19 to TRBJ2-1; no firm D call. Trimming took 3 bases from V and 5 from J, leaving 5 bases between them. Looked up from germline, CDR1 is LNHDA and CDR2 is SQIVND (reference sequence). This CDR3 region has 12 residues. In nucleotides, the CDR3 is TGTGCCAGTAGTATTCCGGACAATGAGCAGTTCTTC. This translates into CASSIPDNEQFF.

The rearrangement uses TRBV6-5 and TRBJ1-1, with 7 bases lining up with TRBD1. Germline V CDR1 and CDR2: MNHEY, SVGAGI. The J segment lost 0 bases and the V segment lost 6 bases, leaving 7 bases of the junction unmatched. The CDR3 has 15 residues. The CDR3 nucleotides read TGTGCCAGCAGAGCAGGGGGTGGCCTGAACACTGAAGCTTTCTTT. Translated: CASRAGGGLNTEAFF.

The J gene is TRBJ1-6, the V gene TRBV12-3 or TRBV12-4, with a possible D match to TRBD1 (5 bases). V dropped 2 bases and J dropped 8 bases, with 25 bases sitting between them. This CDR3 has 19 residues. CDR3 sequence (DNA): TGTGCCAGCAGTTTATCACCCCGGGACGCAATATCTAATGATTCACCCCTCCACTTT. Residues: CASSLSPRDAISNDSPLHF.

As to this clonotype: This sequence may be a read error, since a much larger clone differs from it by one base. As the CDR3 is not closed by the conserved phenylalanine or tryptophan, this likely results from a read error. The chain combines TRBV6-5 with TRBJ2-7, with unresolved D. CDR3 size: 13 residues. Looked up from germline, CDR1 is MNHEY and CDR2 is SVGAGI. V was trimmed by 3 bases and J by 3 bases, leaving 9 bases between them. This CDR3 reads CASSYPGHYEQYI. DNA of the CDR3: TGTGCCAGCAGTTATCCCGGTCACTACGAGCAGTACATC.

The chain combines TRBV20-1 with TRBJ2-7; no clear D. The germline V gene encodes CDR1 DFQATT and CDR2 SNEGSKA (reference sequence). The V end lost 0 bases, the J end lost 3 bases, and 18 bases lay between the germline ends. The CDR3 runs to 16 residues. The DNA for the CDR3 is TGCAGTGCTAGAGAAAAGGGTATGGGAACGTTCTACGAGCAGTACTTC. Translation: CSAREKGMGTFYEQYF.

The chain combines TRBV30 with TRBJ1-1; no clear D. The CDR3 has 14 residues. V dropped 7 bases and J dropped 0 bases, with 15 bases sitting between them. Germline values: CDR1 GTSNPN, CDR2 SVGIG (reference sequence). The CDR3 bases are TGTGCCTCTTACGATCTGGGGATGAACACTGAAGCTTTCTTT. Translating gives CASYDLGMNTEAFF.

The chain has TRBV5-1 and TRBJ1-2; D may be TRBD1 (6 bases). From germline, CDR1 is SGHRS and CDR2 YFSETQ. This CDR3 is built from 13 residues. V lost 7 bases to trimming and J lost 4 bases, with 14 bases between them. The CDR3 DNA is TGCGCCAGCTCCTGGGACAAAAGCTATGGCTACACCTTC. Its translation: CASSWDKSYGYTF.

The rearrangement uses TRBV6-5 and TRBJ2-1, with 12 bases identical to TRBD2. The germline CDR1 and CDR2 sequences are MNHEY and SVGAGI. CDR3 length: 20 amino acids. J gave up 0 bases and V 0 bases, and 9 bases lay outside the gene matches. The CDR3 reads CASSYSLALAGGSSYNEQFF. The CDR3 DNA sequence: TGTGCCAGCAGTTACTCGTTAGCACTAGCGGGAGGTAGCTCCTACAATGAGCAGTTCTTC.

This clonotype was seen a handful of times. The rearrangement uses TRBV20-1 and TRBJ1-5, with no clear D. This CDR3 is 13 amino acids long. The V gene's germline CDR1 is DFQATT and CDR2 SNEGSKA (reference sequence). Trimming cost V 3 bases and J 1 base, with 7 bases left between them. CDR3 sequence (DNA): TGCAGTGCTAGGCAACTAAGCAATCAGCCCCAGCATTTT. Translated: CSARQLSNQPQHF.

In its sample, this clonotype was seen a few times. The chain combines TRBV29-1 with TRBJ2-7; weak D call: TRBD2 (5 bases). The CDR3 length is 14 residues. Germline assignment: CDR1 SQVTM and CDR2 ANQGSEA. V was trimmed by 4 bases and J by 2 bases, leaving 15 bases between them. The CDR3 DNA reads TGCAGCGTTGGCGGGTGGGAACCGACCTACGAGCAGTACTTC. Translation gives CSVGGWEPTYEQYF.